This T cell receptor (beta chain) was recorded in a study of T cells in Graves' hyperthyroidism and ophthalmopathy. Study observations and caveats: Blood also held most thyroid clonotypes expanded beyond 0.001.

Researchers defined stable Graves' hyperthyroidism as no ophthalmopathy progression within 18 months. Patients with uncontrolled infections, other autoimmune diseases, pregnancy or lactation were excluded. The PBMCs were taken from over 9.5 ml of fresh peripheral blood. V lost 10 bases, J lost 0 bases, and 10 bases stayed unmatched. This CDR3 contains 15 residues. CDR1 is ENHRY and CDR2 is SYGVKD in the germline V gene. With regard to this clonotype: The antigen is not known. This may stem from a read error, because a much larger clone lies one nucleotide away.

Amplified regions were TCR beta CDR3 sequences from RNA transcripts. TCR CDR3 regions were first amplified by RT-PCR with HTBI primers. A single record per CDR3 protein comes from TCRdb applying MiXCR to the multiplex PCR reads. The data hold roughly 700,000 distinct CDR3 sequences, with over 35% observed a single time. The genes are TRBV10-3 and TRBJ1-1; 8 nucleotides agree with TRBD1. This TCR was sampled from a woman aged 40 to 50 with Graves' hyperthyroidism. Material for sequencing was blood. CDR3 residues: CATAGQGGLNTEAFF. The CDR3 DNA sequence: TGTGCCACCGCAGGACAGGGAGGCTTGAACACTGAAGCTTTCTTT.